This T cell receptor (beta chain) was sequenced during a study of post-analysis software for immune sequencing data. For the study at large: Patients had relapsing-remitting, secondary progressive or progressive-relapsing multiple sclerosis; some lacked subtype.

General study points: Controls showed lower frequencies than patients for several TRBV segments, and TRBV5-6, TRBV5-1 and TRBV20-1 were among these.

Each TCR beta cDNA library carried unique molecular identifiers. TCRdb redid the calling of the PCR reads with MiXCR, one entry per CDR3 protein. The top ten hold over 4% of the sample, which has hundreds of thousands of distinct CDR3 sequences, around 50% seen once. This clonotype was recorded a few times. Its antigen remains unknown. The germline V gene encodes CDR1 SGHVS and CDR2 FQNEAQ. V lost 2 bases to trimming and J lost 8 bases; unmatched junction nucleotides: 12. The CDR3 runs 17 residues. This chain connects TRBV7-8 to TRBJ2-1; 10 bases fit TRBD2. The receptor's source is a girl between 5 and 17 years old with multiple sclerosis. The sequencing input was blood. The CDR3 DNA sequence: TGTGCCAGCAGCTTATGGAGCGGGGGGGTTTTTGGTGATGAGCAGTTCTTC. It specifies CASSLWSGGVFGDEQFF.